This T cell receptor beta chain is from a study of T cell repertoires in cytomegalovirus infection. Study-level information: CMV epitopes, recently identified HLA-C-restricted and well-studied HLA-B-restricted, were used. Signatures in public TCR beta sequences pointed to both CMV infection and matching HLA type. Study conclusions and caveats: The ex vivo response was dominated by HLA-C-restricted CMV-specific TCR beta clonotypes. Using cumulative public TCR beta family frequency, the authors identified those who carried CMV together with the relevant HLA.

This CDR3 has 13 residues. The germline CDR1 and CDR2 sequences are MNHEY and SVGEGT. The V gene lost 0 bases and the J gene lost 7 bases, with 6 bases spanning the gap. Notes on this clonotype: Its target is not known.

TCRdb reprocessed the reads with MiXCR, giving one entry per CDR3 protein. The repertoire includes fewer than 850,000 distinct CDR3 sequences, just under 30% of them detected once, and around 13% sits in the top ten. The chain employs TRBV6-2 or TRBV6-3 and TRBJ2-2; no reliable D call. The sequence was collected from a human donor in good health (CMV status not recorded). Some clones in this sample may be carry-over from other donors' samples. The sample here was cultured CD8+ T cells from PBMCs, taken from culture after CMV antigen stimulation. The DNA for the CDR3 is TGTGCCAGCAGTTACTCCCCCGGCGGGGAGCTGTTTTTT. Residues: CASSYSPGGELFF.